This TCR beta chain was identified during a study of T cell responses to AZD1222 COVID-19 vaccine. The CDR3 spans 15 residues. Germline V lookup: CDR1 LNHDA, CDR2 SQIVND (reference sequence). V lost 6 bases, J lost 0 bases, and 15 bases lay in between. Sequencing used immunoSEQ multiplex PCR; TCRdb keeps in-frame clones, though not all of them. The table has roughly 140,000 clones, 90% to 95% seen once. General study results and limits: The span of vaccine-associated CD4 TCRs extended across spike, with dominance at 160-218 and 743-854. When two AZD1222 doses had been given, Spike-specific TCR breadth and depth rose. Variant regions that are unmutated are reportedly the target of nearly half of spike-specific TCRs.

About this clone: Its cognate antigen is unknown.

The chain couples TRBV19 to TRBJ2-7; perhaps D is TRBD1 or TRBD2 (5 bases each). This specimen consisted of peripheral blood, obtained after recovery from COVID-19. This TCR came from an adult who had recovered from COVID-19. This chain's CDR3 is CASRLTGALSYEQYF. The CDR3 nucleotides read TGTGCCAGTAGGTTGACCGGGGCCCTCTCCTACGAGCAGTACTTC.